Shown below are 3 T cell receptor beta chains from a single sample sequenced in a study of Graves' ophthalmopathy and Graves' hyperthyroidism. TCR beta CDR3 regions were amplified from RNA transcripts. Second-round multiplex PCR came after first-round RT-PCR with HTBI primers. TCRdb analysed the multiplex PCR reads with MiXCR anew, one entry per CDR3 protein. The table has hundreds of thousands of distinct CDR3 sequences, about 16% seen once. The sample comprised peripheral blood. These receptors all stem from a woman aged 18-30 years with stable Graves' hyperthyroidism.

This clonotype has at least ten counts. The V gene is TRBV10-2, the J gene TRBJ2-7; a possible D gene is TRBD1 (6 bases). Germline CDR1 is WSHSY and CDR2 is SAAADI. The CDR3 length is 15 residues. The V gene lost 6 bases and the J gene lost 0 bases, with 15 bases spanning the gap. DNA for the CDR3: TGCGCCAGCAGCCACCCAGGGGAGAGCTCCTACGAGCAGTACTTC. Translated: CASSHPGESSYEQYF.

This clonotype has only a few counts. The chain links TRBV18 to TRBJ1-2, with 11 nucleotides matching TRBD1. This CDR3 spans 15 amino acids. Germline loops: CDR1 KGHSH, CDR2 LQKENI. With V trimmed by 4 bases and J by 5 bases, 6 bases remained unmatched. The CDR3 nucleotides read TGTGCCAGCTCACAAGGACAGGGGGCGCATTATGGCTACACCTTC. This translates into CASSQGQGAHYGYTF.

This clonotype was recorded a few times. The chain recombines TRBV12-3 or TRBV12-4 with TRBJ2-7; 14 nucleotides match TRBD2. CDR3 length: 15 amino acids. Trimming cost V 6 bases and J 3 bases; bases outside gene matches: 4. CDR3 amino acids: CASRQGLAGVYEQYF. DNA of the CDR3: TGTGCCAGCAGGCAGGGACTAGCGGGAGTCTACGAGCAGTACTTC.